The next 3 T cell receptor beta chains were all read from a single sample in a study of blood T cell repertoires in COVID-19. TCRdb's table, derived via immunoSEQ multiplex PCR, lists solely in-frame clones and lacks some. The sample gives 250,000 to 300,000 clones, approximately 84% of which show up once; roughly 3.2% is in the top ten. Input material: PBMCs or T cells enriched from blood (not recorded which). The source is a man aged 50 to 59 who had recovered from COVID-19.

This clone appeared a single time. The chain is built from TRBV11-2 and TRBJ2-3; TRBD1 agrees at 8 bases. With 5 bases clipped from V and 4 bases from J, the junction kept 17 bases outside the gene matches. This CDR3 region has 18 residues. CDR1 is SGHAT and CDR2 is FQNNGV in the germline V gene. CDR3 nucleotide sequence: TGTGCCAGCAGCCGTCTCCCGGGACAGGAAAGGCTGTCAGATACGCAGTATTTT. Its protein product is CASSRLPGQERLSDTQYF.

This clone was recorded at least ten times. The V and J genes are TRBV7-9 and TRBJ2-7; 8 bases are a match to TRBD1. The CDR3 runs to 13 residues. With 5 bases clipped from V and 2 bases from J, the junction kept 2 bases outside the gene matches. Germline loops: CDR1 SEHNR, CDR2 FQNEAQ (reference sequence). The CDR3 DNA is TGTGCCAGCAGCGACAGGGGACCCTACGAGCAGTACTTC. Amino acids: CASSDRGPYEQYF.

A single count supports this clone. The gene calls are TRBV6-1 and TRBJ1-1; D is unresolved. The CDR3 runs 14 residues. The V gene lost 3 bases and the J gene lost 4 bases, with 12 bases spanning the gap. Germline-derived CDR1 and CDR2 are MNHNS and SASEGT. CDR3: CASSEAVVLTEAFF. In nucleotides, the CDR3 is TGTGCCAGCAGTGAGGCGGTTGTTCTCACTGAAGCTTTCTTT.